The rows below give T cell receptor beta chains drawn from one sample of a study of Tregs in tolerant kidney transplant recipients. This table comes from immunoSEQ multiplex PCR, and its TCRdb copy is limited to in-frame clones, with some not included. The sample gives roughly 250,000 clones, approximately 84% of which show up once; less than 0.75% is in the top ten. The sample comprised CD4+ T cells from blood. These receptors all stem from a human donor in good health. The CDR3 runs from the conserved cysteine through the conserved F or W. The size entry is marked missing in some rows and otherwise reads once, few, many or a size class.

J gene,V gene,clone size,CDR3 protein
TRBJ2-3,TRBV2,.,CASSEGRFTDTQYF
TRBJ2-7,TRBV6-6,.,CASSRGGEQYF
TRBJ2-3,TRBV7-3,.,CASSPGSTDTQYF
TRBJ1-1,TRBV7-9,.,CASSLGTGRGAFF
TRBJ1-3,TRBV5-1,.,CASSLDTGNTIYF
TRBJ2-7,TRBV18,.,CASSPLLTGSYEQYF
TRBJ1-2,TRBV5-1,.,CASSLATGLYGYTF
TRBJ2-7,TRBV6-1,.,CASSEGQGAHEQYF
TRBJ1-2,TRBV18,once,CASSREENYGYTF
TRBJ1-1,TRBV7-9,.,CASSQRAGNTEAFF
TRBJ1-1,TRBV5-1,.,CASSLMTGGNTEAFF
TRBJ2-7,TRBV6-5,.,CASTPGQATLYEQYF
TRBJ1-2,TRBV30,once,CAWSVDGNYGYTF
TRBJ1-2,TRBV14,.,CASSPQGLDGYTF
TRBJ1-2,TRBV19,.,CASSRPGTQANYGYTF
TRBJ2-5,TRBV2,once,CASRDRSETQYF
TRBJ2-2,TRBV5-1,.,CASSLLGRAVGELFF
TRBJ2-2,TRBV18,.,CASSPPITGPTGELFF
TRBJ2-5,TRBV12-5,.,CASGFSAGPRTYQETQYF
TRBJ1-3,TRBV4-1,few,CASSRGGVVNSGNTIYF
TRBJ2-5,TRBV6-6,.,CASSFRVGEQYF
TRBJ2-2,TRBV6-9,.,CASMRINDTGELFF
TRBJ1-2,TRBV19,.,CASSMTSYGYTF
TRBJ2-3,TRBV18,.,CASSPRPAGVEDTQYF
TRBJ2-5,TRBV18,once,CASSPSSRRETQYF
TRBJ1-5,TRBV30,.,CAWSDGPPSNQPQHF